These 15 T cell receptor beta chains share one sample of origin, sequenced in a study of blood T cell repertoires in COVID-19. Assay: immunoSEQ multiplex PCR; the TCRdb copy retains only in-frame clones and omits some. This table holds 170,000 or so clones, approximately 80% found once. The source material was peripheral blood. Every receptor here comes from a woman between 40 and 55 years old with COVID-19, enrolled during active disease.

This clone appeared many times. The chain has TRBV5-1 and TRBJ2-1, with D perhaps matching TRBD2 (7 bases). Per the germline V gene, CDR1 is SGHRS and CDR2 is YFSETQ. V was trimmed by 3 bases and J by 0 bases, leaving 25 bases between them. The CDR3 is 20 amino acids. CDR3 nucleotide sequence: TGCGCCAGCAGCTCGGCGGGGGCACTGTACGTTGCAGCCTCCTACAATGAGCAGTTCTTC. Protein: CASSSAGALYVAASYNEQFF. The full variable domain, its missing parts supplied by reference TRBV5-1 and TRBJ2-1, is KAGVTQTPRYLIKTRGQQVTLSCSPISGHRSVSWYQQTPGQGLQFLFEYFSETQRNKGNFPGRFSGRQFSNSRSEMNVSTLELGDSALYLCASSSAGALYVAASYNEQFFGPGTRLTVL.

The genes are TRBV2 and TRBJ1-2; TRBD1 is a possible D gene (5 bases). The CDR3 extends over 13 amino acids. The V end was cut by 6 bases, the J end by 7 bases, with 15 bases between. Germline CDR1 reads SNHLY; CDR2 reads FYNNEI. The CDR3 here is CASSGTLGTGYTF. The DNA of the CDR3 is TGTGCCAGCAGCGGGACTCTTGGTACTGGCTACACCTTC.

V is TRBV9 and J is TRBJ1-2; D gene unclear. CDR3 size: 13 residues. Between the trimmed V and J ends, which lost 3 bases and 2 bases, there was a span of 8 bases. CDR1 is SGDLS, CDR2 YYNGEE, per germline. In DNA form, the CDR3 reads TGTGCCAGCAGCGCCTTCGGGAACTATGGCTACACCTTC. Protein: CASSAFGNYGYTF.

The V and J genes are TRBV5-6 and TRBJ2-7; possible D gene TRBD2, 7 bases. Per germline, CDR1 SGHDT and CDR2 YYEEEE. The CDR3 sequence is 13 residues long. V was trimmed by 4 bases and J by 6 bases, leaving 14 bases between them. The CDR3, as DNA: TGTGCCAGCAGCACGGGGGCTAGCGGCGAGCAGTACTTC. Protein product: CASSTGASGEQYF.

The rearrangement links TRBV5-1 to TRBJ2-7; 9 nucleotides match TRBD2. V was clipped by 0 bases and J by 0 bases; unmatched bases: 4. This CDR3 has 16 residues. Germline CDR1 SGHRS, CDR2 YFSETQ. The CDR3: CASSLEASGVSYEQYF. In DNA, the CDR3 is TGCGCCAGCAGCTTGGAGGCTAGCGGGGTCTCCTACGAGCAGTACTTC.

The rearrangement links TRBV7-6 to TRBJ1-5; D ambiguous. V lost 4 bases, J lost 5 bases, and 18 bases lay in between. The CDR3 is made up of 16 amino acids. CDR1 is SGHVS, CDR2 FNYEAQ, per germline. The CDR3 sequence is CASSSRVRGKHQPQHF. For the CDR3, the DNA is TGTGCCAGCAGCTCACGCGTGCGAGGAAAACATCAGCCCCAGCATTTT.

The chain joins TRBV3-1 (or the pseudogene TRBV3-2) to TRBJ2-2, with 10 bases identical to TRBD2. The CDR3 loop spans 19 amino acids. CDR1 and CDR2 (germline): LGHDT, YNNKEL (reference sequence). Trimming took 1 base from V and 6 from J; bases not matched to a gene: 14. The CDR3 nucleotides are TGTGCCAGCAGCCAAGTTAGAGCAGCGGGGGGGCCCTCAGCCGGGGAGCTGTTTTTT. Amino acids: CASSQVRAAGGPSAGELFF.

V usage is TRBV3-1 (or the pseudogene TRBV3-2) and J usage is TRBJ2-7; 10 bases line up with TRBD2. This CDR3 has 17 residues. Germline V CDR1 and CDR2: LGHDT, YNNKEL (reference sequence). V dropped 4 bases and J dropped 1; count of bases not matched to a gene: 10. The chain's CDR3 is CASSPFPGLASSYEQYF. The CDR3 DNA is TGTGCCAGCAGCCCCTTCCCGGGACTAGCGTCTTCCTACGAGCAGTACTTC.

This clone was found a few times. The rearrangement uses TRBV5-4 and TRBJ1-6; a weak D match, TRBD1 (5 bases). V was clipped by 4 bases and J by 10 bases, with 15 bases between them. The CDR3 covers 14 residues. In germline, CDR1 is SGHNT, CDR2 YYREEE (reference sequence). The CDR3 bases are TGTGCCAGCAGCCCGCCGGGGGGGTACTCACCCCTCCACTTT. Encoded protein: CASSPPGGYSPLHF.

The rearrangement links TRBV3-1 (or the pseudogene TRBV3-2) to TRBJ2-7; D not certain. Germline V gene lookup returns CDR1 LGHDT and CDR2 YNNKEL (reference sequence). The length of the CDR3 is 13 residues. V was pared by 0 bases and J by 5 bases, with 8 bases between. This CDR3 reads CASSQEQQNEQYF. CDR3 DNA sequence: TGTGCCAGCAGCCAAGAACAGCAGAACGAGCAGTACTTC.

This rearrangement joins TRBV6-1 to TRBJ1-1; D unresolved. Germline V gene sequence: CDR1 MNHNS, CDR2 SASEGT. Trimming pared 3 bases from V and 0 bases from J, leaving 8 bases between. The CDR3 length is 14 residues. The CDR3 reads CASSEAHLNTEAFF. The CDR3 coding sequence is TGTGCCAGCAGTGAGGCTCACCTGAACACTGAAGCTTTCTTT.

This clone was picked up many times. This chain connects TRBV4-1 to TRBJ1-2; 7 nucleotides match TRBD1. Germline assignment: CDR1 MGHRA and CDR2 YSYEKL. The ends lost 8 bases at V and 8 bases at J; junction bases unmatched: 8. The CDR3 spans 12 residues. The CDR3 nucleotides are TGCGCCAGCCGCAACAGGGGTGAAGGCTACACCTTC. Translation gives CASRNRGEGYTF.

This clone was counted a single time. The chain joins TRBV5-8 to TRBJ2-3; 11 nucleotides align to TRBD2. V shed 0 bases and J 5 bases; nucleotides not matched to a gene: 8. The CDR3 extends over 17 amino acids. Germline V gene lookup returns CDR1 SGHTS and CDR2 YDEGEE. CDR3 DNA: TGTGCCAGCAGCTTGGCCGTGGTAGCGGGGGGGCGAGATACGCAGTATTTT. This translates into CASSLAVVAGGRDTQYF.

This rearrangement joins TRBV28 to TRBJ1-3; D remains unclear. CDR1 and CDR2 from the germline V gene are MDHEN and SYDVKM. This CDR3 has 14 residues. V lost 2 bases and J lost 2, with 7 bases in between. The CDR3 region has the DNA TGTGCCAGCAGTTTAGTGTCAACTGGAAACACCATATATTTT. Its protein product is CASSLVSTGNTIYF. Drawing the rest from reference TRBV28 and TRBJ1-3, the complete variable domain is DVKVTQSSRYLVKRTGEKVFLECVQDMDHENMFWYRQDPGLGLRLIYFSYDVKMKEKGDIPEGYSVSREKKERFSLILESASTNQTSMYLCASSLVSTGNTIYFGEGSWLTVV.

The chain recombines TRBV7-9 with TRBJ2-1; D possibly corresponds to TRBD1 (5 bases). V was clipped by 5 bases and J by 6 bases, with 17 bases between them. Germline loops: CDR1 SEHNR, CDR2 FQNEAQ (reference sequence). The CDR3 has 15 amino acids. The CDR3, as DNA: TGTGCCAGCAGCCATATCAGGGAAGGGATCAATGAGCAGTTCTTC. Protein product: CASSHIREGINEQFF.